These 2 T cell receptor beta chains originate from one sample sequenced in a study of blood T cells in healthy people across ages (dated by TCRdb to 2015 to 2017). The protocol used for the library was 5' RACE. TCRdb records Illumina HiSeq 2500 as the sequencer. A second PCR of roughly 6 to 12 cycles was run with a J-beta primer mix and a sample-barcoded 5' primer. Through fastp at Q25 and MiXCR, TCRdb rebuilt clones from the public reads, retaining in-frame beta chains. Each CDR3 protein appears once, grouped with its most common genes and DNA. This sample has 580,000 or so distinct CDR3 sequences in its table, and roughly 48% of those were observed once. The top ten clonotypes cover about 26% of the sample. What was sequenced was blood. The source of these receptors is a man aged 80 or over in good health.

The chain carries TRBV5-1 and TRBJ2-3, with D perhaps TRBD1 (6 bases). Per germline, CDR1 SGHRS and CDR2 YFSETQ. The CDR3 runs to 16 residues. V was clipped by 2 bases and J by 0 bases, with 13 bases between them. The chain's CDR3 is CASSFTTGSSTDTQYF. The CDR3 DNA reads TGCGCCAGCAGCTTTACCACAGGGTCTAGCACAGATACGCAGTATTTT. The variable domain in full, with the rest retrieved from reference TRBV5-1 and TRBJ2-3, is KAGVTQTPRYLIKTRGQQVTLSCSPISGHRSVSWYQQTPGQGLQFLFEYFSETQRNKGNFPGRFSGRQFSNSRSEMNVSTLELGDSALYLCASSFTTGSSTDTQYFGPGTRLTVL.

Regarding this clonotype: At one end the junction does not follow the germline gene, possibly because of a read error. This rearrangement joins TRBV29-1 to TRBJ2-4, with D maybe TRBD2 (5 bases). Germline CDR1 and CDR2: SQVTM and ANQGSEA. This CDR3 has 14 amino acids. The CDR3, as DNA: TGCAGCGTTCAAGACGGACTAGCCAAAAACATTCAGTACTTC. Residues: CSVQDGLAKNIQYF.